The TCR beta chain under discussion was sequenced for a study of CD8 T cells in ankylosing spondylitis. TCRdb called the 5' RACE reads again in MiXCR, with one record for every CDR3 protein. This table has tens of thousands of distinct CDR3 sequences, 10% to 13% appearing once. The CDR3 covers 15 residues. V lost 0 bases to trimming and J lost 6 bases, with 15 bases between them. Germline-derived CDR1 and CDR2 are LGHDT and YNNKEL (reference sequence). This clonotype has at least ten counts. The sequence came from a male donor with ankylosing spondylitis or in good health (not recorded which). This chain connects TRBV3-1 to TRBJ2-7, with D possibly TRBD1 on 7 matching bases. Sequences were obtained from blood, either unsorted or a sorted T cell fraction (not recorded which). The CDR3 loop reads CASSQDSGGGREQYF. CDR3 nucleotides: TGTGCCAGCAGCCAAGATTCAGGGGGAGGCCGCGAGCAGTACTTC.